A single TCR beta chain is shown here with its context. These data originate in a study of monozygotic twins with inflammatory bowel disease. Germline V gives CDR1 LNHDA, CDR2 SQIVND (reference sequence). There are 15 residues in the CDR3. Reanalyzing the 5' RACE reads, TCRdb keeps one entry per CDR3 protein, without DNA. This repertoire includes about 380,000 distinct CDR3 sequences. This TCR came from a human donor with ulcerative colitis or Crohn's disease, or a healthy co-twin of an affected twin (not recorded which). J is TRBJ2-7 and V is TRBV19. The specimen sequenced was blood. This chain's CDR3 is CASSIRLGSSYEQYF.